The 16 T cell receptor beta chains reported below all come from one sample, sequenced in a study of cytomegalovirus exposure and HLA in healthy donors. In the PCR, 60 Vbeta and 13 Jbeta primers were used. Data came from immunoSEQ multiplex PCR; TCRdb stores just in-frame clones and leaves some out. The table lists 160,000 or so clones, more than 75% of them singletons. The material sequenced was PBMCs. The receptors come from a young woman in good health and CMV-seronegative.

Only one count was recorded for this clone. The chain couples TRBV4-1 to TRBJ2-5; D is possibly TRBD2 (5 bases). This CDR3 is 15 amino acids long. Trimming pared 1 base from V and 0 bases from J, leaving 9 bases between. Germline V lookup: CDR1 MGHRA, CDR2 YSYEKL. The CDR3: CASSQGAGNQETQYF. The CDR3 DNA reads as TGCGCCAGCAGCCAAGGGGCGGGCAACCAAGAGACCCAGTACTTC.

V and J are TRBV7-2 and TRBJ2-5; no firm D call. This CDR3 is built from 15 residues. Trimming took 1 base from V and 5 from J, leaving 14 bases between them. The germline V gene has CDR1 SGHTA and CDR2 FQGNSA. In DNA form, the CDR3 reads TGTGCCAGCAGCTTAGGGTCCCCGCCGGTCGAGACCCAGTACTTC. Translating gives CASSLGSPPVETQYF. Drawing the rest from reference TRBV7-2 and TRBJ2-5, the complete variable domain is GAGVSQSPSNKVTEKGKDVELRCDPISGHTALYWYRQSLGQGLEFLIYFQGNSAPDKSGLPSDRFSAERTGGSVSTLTIQRTQQEDSAVYLCASSLGSPPVETQYFGPGTRLLVL.

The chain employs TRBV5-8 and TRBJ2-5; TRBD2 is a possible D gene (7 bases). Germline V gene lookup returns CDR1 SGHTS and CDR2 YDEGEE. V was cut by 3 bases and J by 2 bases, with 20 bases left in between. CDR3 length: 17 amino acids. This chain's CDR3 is CASSSYGGGEPQETQYF. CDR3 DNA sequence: TGTGCCAGCAGCTCCTACGGCGGGGGCGAACCTCAAGAGACCCAGTACTTC.

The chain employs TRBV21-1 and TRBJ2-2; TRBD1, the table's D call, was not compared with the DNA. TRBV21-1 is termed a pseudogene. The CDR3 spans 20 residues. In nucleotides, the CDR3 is TGTGCCAGCAGCAAAAGTGGTCGTGGACAGGGAAAAATTAACACCGGGGAGCTGTTTTTT. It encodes CASSKSGRGQGKINTGELFF.

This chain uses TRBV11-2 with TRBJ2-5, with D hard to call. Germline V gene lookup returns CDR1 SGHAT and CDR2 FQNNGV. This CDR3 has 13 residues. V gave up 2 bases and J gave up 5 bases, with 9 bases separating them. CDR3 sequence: CASSLHAAETQYF. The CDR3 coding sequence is TGTGCCAGCAGCTTACATGCAGCGGAGACCCAGTACTTC.

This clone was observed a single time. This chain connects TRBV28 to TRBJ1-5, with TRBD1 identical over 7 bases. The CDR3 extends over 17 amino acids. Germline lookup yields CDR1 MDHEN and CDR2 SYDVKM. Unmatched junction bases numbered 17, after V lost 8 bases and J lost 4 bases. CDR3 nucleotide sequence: TGTGCCAGCTCGGGAGCGAGACAGGGTCTAAAAAATCAGCCCCAGCATTTT. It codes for CASSGARQGLKNQPQHF.

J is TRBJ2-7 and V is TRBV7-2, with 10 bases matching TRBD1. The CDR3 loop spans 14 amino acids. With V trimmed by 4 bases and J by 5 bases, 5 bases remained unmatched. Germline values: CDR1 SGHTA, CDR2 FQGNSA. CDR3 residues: CASSYRTGGNEQYF. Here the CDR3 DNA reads TGTGCCAGCAGCTACCGGACAGGGGGGAACGAGCAGTACTTC.

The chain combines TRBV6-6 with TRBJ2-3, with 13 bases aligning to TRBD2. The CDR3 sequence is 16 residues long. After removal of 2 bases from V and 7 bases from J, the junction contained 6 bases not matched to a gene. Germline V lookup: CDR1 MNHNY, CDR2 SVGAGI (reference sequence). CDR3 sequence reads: CASSYLTGTSGNTQYF. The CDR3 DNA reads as TGTGCCAGCAGTTACCTCACTGGGACTAGCGGGAATACGCAGTATTTT.

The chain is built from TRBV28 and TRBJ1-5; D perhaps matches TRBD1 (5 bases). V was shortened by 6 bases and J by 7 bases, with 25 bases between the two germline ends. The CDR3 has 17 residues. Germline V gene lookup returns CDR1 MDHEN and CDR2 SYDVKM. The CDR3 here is CASRRNLGNDRGQPQHF. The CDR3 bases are TGTGCCAGCAGGCGAAATCTGGGGAATGACCGGGGGCAGCCCCAGCATTTT.

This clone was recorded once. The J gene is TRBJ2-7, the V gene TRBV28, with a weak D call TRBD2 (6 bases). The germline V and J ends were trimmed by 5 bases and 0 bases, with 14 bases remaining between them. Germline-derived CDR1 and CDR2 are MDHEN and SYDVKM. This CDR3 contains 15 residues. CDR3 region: CASSPRGTGSYEQYF. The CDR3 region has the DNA TGTGCCAGCAGTCCCCGCGGGACGGGCTCCTACGAGCAGTACTTC.

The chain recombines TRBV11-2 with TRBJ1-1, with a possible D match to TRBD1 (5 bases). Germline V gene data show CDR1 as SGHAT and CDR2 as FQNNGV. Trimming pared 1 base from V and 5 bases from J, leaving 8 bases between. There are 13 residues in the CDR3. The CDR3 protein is CASSLAPGTEAFF. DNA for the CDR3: TGTGCCAGCAGCTTAGCTCCAGGGACTGAAGCTTTCTTT.

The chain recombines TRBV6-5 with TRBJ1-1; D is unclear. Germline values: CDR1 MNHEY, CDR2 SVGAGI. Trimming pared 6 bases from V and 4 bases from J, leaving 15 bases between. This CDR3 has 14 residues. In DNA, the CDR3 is TGTGCCAGCAGCCGCGGCGGGCTGAGCACTGAAGCTTTCTTT. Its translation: CASSRGGLSTEAFF.

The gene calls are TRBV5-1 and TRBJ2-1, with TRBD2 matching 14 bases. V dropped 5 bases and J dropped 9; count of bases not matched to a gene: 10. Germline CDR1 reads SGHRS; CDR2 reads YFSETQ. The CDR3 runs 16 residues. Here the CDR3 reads CASSPPGLAGEGEQFF. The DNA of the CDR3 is TGCGCCAGCAGTCCACCGGGACTAGCGGGAGAAGGTGAGCAGTTCTTC.

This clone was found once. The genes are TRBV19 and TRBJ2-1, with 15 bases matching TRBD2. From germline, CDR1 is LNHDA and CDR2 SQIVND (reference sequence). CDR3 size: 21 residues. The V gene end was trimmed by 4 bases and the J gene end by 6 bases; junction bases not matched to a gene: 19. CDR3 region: CASSSWDRGLAGGPRVNEQFF. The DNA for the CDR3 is TGTGCCAGTAGTAGCTGGGACCGAGGACTAGCGGGAGGGCCTCGAGTCAATGAGCAGTTCTTC.

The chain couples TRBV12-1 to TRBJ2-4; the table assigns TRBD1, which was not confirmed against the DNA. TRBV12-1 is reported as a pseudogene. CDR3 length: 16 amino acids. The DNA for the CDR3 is TGTGCCAGCAGCTTTGAGGGGTCGCTAGCCAAAAACATTCAGTACTTC. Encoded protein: CASSFEGSLAKNIQYF.

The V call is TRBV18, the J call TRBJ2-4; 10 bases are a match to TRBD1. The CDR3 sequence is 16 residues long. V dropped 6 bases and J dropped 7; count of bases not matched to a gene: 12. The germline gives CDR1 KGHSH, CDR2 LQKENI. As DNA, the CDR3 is TGTGCCAGCTCCCCGATGCCGGGACAGGGGTGGAACATTCAGTACTTC. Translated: CASSPMPGQGWNIQYF.